This T cell receptor (beta chain) stems from a study of response to subunit inactivated influenza vaccine (dated by TCRdb to between 2018 and 2020). Regarding the study in general: To follow how T cells responded to a trivalent subunit inactivated influenza vaccine, the researchers relied on deep quantitative profiling of the T cell receptor repertoire. Beyond this particular receptor, the publication reports: According to the authors, only a limited number of new T cells may be recruited by each seasonal influenza vaccination.

From cysteine to phenylalanine, the CDR3 is 11 amino acids long. The retained sequence is limited to the CDR3, 33 bases, with the frame set at the first base. Trimming costs V 4 bases and J 10 bases, and their ends lie 11 bases apart. As encoded in the germline V gene, CDR1 is SQVTM while CDR2 is ANQGSEA. In its sample, this clonotype was seen many times. Its antigen remains unidentified. No per-base quality is available; no much larger clone lies one base away. The library was prepared using RT-PCR. This sample was sequenced with an Illumina HiSeq 2500. TCRdb itself trimmed the public reads at Q25 with fastp, ran MiXCR and retained productive beta chains. Rows with a matching CDR3 protein are joined into one entry that keeps the most common DNA and genes. The sample contains 600,000 to 700,000 distinct CDR3 sequences, about 14% of them found a single time. Jointly, the top ten make up 7.6% of the sample.

This material consisted of PBMCs from blood, taken 14 days before vaccination. The chain is assembled from TRBV29-1 and TRBJ2-1; possibly the D gene is TRBD1, per 6 matching bases. The sequence was collected from a man between 50 and 59 years old who received an inactivated influenza vaccine. Donor details come from another sample of the same person, matched by shared clones. The bases are TGCAGCGTTGTTGGGGGCAGGGAGCAGTTCTTC. Its protein is CSVVGGREQFF.